The clone carrying this TCR beta chain was found once. The sample originates from a study of pediatric ulcerative colitis. Sequencing was performed with immunoSEQ multiplex PCR; in TCRdb, only in-frame clones are kept and a portion is missing. The sample includes around 61,000 clones, about 90% seen only once; the top ten take approximately 3.5%. Sequencing input: blood. The source is a boy aged 5 to 17 with severe ulcerative colitis.

As DNA, the CDR3 is TGTGCCAGCAGCTTAAGGGGCGGGCCCACAGATACGCAGTATTTT. This sequence encodes CASSLRGGPTDTQYF. J is TRBJ2-3 and V is TRBV7-3; D tentatively fits TRBD1 or TRBD2 (5 bases each). This CDR3 comprises 15 residues. Germline values: CDR1 SGHTA, CDR2 FQGTGA. Trimming stripped 1 base from V and 2 bases from J, with 10 bases between. The full variable domain, with the rest looked up from reference TRBV7-3 and TRBJ2-3, is GAGVSQTPSNKVTEKGKYVELRCDPISGHTALYWYRQSLGQGPEFLIYFQGTGAADDSGLPNDRFFAVRPEGSVSTLKIQRTERGDSAVYLCASSLRGGPTDTQYFGPGTRLTVL.